These T cell receptor beta chains were read from a single sample in a study of T cell repertoires in cytomegalovirus infection. Their antigens remain unidentified. TCRdb reanalysed the reads using MiXCR and keeps one entry per CDR3 protein. Of roughly 990,000 distinct CDR3 sequences in the sample, around 30% were seen once. Sequencing was performed on cultured CD8+ T cells from PBMCs, taken from culture after CMV antigen stimulation. The receptor set was obtained from a human donor in good health (CMV status not recorded). Some clones in this sample may be carry-over from other donors' samples. CDR3s include the opening cysteine and the closing phenylalanine or tryptophan. The order of the fields is J gene, D gene, clone size, V gene, CDR3 protein, CDR3 DNA. D genes are given only for firm matches. A clone size is listed for some rows: how often the clone was seen (once, few, many), or a class if it is expanded.

>TRBJ2-2|TRBD2|.|TRBV10-3
CAIKLWVAGGKGTGELFF
TGTGCCATCAAACTTTGGGTAGCGGGGGGAAAAGGCACCGGGGAGCTGTTTTTT
>TRBJ2-7|TRBD1|.|TRBV6-5
CASRSGTGKSYEQYF
TGTGCCAGCAGATCCGGGACAGGGAAATCCTACGAGCAGTACTTC
>TRBJ2-7|TRBD2|.|TRBV15
CATSVRLAGRLSYEQYF
TGTGCCACCAGCGTACGACTAGCGGGGCGCTTGTCCTACGAGCAGTACTTC
>TRBJ2-1|.|.|TRBV19
CASSMVGVGYNEQFF
TGTGCCAGTAGTATGGTGGGGGTAGGCTACAATGAGCAGTTCTTC
>TRBJ1-5|.|few|TRBV6-1
CASSQSRYSNQPQHF
TGTGCCAGCAGTCAATCAAGGTATAGCAATCAGCCCCAGCATTTT
>TRBJ1-5|.|many|TRBV6-1
CASSEGLTNQPQHF
TGTGCCAGCAGTGAAGGGTTGACGAATCAGCCCCAGCATTTT
>TRBJ1-2|.|many|TRBV7-9
CASSLGTDLSLYGYTF
TGTGCCAGCAGCTTAGGGACAGACCTCTCGCTCTATGGCTACACCTTC
>TRBJ2-2|.|.|TRBV15
CATSIDREDTGELFF
TGTGCCACCAGCATTGACAGGGAGGACACCGGGGAGCTGTTTTTT
>TRBJ1-2|TRBD1|many|TRBV6-1
CASSEIGGPLYGYTF
TGTGCCAGCAGTGAAATAGGGGGCCCTCTCTATGGCTACACCTTC
>TRBJ2-5|TRBD2|many|TRBV7-2
CASTGGAGGEETQYF
TGTGCCAGCACCGGGGGGGCGGGGGGAGAAGAGACCCAGTACTTC
>TRBJ2-5|.|.|TRBV7-8
CASSFPVETQYF
TGTGCCAGCAGCTTCCCAGTGGAGACCCAGTACTTC
>TRBJ2-1|.|.|TRBV14
CASSQLGTSHNEQFF
TGTGCCAGCAGCCAGTTAGGAACGTCCCACAATGAGCAGTTCTTC
>TRBJ1-6|TRBD1|.|TRBV10-3
CATLGQANSPLHF
TGTGCCACCCTCGGACAGGCCAATTCACCCCTCCACTTT
>TRBJ2-7|.|.|TRBV6-6
CASSHRTGAGEAYEQYF
TGTGCCAGCAGTCACCGCACCGGGGCCGGAGAGGCCTACGAGCAGTACTTC